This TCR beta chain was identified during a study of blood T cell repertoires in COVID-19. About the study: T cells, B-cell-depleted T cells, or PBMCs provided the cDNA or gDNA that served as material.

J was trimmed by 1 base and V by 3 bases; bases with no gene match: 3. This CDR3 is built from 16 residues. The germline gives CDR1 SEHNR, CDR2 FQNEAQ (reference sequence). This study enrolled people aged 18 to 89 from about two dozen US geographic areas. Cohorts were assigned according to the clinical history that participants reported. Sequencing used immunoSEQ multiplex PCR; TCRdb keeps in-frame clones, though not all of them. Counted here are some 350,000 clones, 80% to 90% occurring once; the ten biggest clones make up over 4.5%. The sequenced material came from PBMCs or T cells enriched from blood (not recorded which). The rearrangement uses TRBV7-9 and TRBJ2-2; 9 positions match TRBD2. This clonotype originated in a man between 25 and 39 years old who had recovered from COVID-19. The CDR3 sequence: CASSFIAGVNTGELFF. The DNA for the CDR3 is TGTGCCAGCAGCTTCATAGCGGGGGTGAACACCGGGGAGCTGTTTTTT. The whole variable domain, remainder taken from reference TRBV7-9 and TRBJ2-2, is DTGVSQNPRHKITKRGQNVTFRCDPISEHNRLYWYRQTLGQGPEFLTYFQNEAQLEKSRLLSDRFSAERPKGSFSTLEIQRTEQGDSAMYLCASSFIAGVNTGELFFGEGSRLTVL.